This T cell receptor (beta chain) was observed in a study of OX40 agonist ivuxolimab in advanced cancers. Study summary: The group had a mean age of around 60 years, ranged from roughly 23 to 85, and was approximately 81% male. Eligibility rules accepted prior anti-PD-1, anti-PD-L1 or anti-CTLA-4 therapy, and approximately 40% had some.

CDR1 and CDR2 from the germline V gene are MNHNS and SASEGT. The CDR3 covers 13 residues. V gave up 7 bases and J gave up 3 bases, with 13 bases separating them. TCRdb's table, derived via immunoSEQ multiplex PCR, lists solely in-frame clones and lacks some. The sample carries 15,000 to 20,000 clones, approximately 72% recorded once. The sequenced sample was CD4+ or CD8+ T cells sorted from blood, obtained in a trial of the OX40 agonist ivuxolimab. The clonotype comes from an adult with an advanced solid tumor such as melanoma, head and neck, liver or kidney cancer. This rearrangement joins TRBV6-1 to TRBJ2-7, with D unresolved. The chain's CDR3 is CASTSTEFYEQYF. In nucleotides, the CDR3 is TGTGCCAGCACCTCAACAGAGTTCTACGAGCAGTACTTC.